A selection of T cell receptor beta chains follows, all from one sample in a study of blood T cell repertoires in COVID-19. Sequencing used immunoSEQ multiplex PCR; TCRdb keeps in-frame clones, though not all of them. The sample carries roughly 160,000 clones, around 80% recorded once. The sample taken for sequencing was PBMCs or T cells enriched from blood (not recorded which). These receptors came from a man aged 45-65 years who had recovered from COVID-19. Both conserved end residues are part of each CDR3. A D gene is named only where the DNA matches it firmly. Clone size is given for some rows only: seen once, a few or many times, or a class if the clone is expanded.

j_gene: TRBJ1-6; v_gene: TRBV5-5; d_gene: TRBD1; abundance: few; CDR3nt: TGTGCCAGCAACGACAGGGGGTATTGGAATTCACCCCTCCACTTT; CDR3aa: CASNDRGYWNSPLHF
j_gene: TRBJ1-4; v_gene: TRBV5-4; d_gene: .; abundance: .; CDR3nt: TGTGCCAGCAGCTGGGGCCAGGGAACTAATGAAAAACTGTTTTTT; CDR3aa: CASSWGQGTNEKLFF
j_gene: TRBJ2-7; v_gene: TRBV7-2; d_gene: TRBD2; abundance: .; CDR3nt: TGTGCCAGCAGCCAAGGACTAGCGGGTGTCTACGAGCAGTACTTC; CDR3aa: CASSQGLAGVYEQYF
j_gene: TRBJ1-1; v_gene: TRBV6-1; d_gene: .; abundance: few; CDR3nt: TGTGCCAGCAGTGAGGGCACGTCGAACACTGAAGCTTTCTTT; CDR3aa: CASSEGTSNTEAFF
j_gene: TRBJ1-2; v_gene: TRBV28; d_gene: TRBD1; abundance: many; CDR3nt: TGTGCCAGCAGTTCAACCGGGACAGGAGGCTACACCTTC; CDR3aa: CASSSTGTGGYTF
j_gene: TRBJ2-6; v_gene: TRBV10-3; d_gene: TRBD1; abundance: .; CDR3nt: TGTGCCACTCGACAGGGGGACTCTGGGGCCAACGTCCTGACTTTC; CDR3aa: CATRQGDSGANVLTF
j_gene: TRBJ1-6; v_gene: TRBV27; d_gene: TRBD1; abundance: once; CDR3nt: TGTGCCAGCAGCCCTCTAACGGACAGGGGAGGTTCACCCCTCCACTTT; CDR3aa: CASSPLTDRGGSPLHF
j_gene: TRBJ2-3; v_gene: TRBV2; d_gene: TRBD2; abundance: .; CDR3nt: TGTGCCAGCAGTGAAGCAGCTAGCGGGGGGGCAGATACGCAGTATTTT; CDR3aa: CASSEAASGGADTQYF
j_gene: TRBJ2-7; v_gene: TRBV5-1; d_gene: .; abundance: .; CDR3nt: TGCGCCAGCAGCTTAGCCGGGACAACCTACGAGCAGTACTTC; CDR3aa: CASSLAGTTYEQYF
j_gene: TRBJ1-4; v_gene: TRBV25-1; d_gene: .; abundance: .; CDR3nt: TGTGCCAGCAGTCCCGGGGGGGTTTCGAGTGAAAAACTGTTTTTT; CDR3aa: CASSPGGVSSEKLFF
j_gene: TRBJ2-3; v_gene: TRBV12-3/TRBV12-4; d_gene: .; abundance: .; CDR3nt: TGTGCCAGCAGTTTTAGGGGATTAGATACGCAGTATTTT; CDR3aa: CASSFRGLDTQYF
j_gene: TRBJ1-5; v_gene: TRBV6-1; d_gene: TRBD1; abundance: .; CDR3nt: TGTGCCAGCAGTGAGGGACAGGGGGGATCTGGGCCCCAGCATTTT; CDR3aa: CASSEGQGGSGPQHF
j_gene: TRBJ2-7; v_gene: TRBV7-9; d_gene: .; abundance: .; CDR3nt: TGTGCAATCGACAGAAACTCCTACGAGCAGTACTTC; CDR3aa: CAIDRNSYEQYF
j_gene: TRBJ2-5; v_gene: TRBV18; d_gene: TRBD1; abundance: .; CDR3nt: TGTGCCAGCTCACGGGGACAGCAAGAGACCCAGTACTTC; CDR3aa: CASSRGQQETQYF
j_gene: TRBJ2-7; v_gene: TRBV6-1; d_gene: .; abundance: .; CDR3nt: TGTGCCAGCAGTGAAATTTCCGGGACTGTCTACCAGCAGTACTTC; CDR3aa: CASSEISGTVYQQYF
j_gene: TRBJ1-6; v_gene: TRBV6-5; d_gene: .; abundance: .; CDR3nt: TGTGCCAGCAGTCAGTACTATAATTCACCCCTCCACTTT; CDR3aa: CASSQYYNSPLHF